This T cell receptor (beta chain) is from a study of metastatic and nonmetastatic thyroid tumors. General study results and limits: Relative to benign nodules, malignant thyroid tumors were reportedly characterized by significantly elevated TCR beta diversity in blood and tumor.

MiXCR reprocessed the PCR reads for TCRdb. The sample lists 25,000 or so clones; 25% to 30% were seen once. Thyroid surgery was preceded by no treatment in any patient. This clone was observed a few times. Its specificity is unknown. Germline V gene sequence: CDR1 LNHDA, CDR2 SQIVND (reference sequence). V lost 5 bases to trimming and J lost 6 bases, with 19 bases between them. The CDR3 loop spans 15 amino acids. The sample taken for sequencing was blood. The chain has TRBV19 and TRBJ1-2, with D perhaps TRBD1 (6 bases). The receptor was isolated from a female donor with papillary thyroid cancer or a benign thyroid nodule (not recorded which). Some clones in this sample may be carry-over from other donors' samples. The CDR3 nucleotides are TGTGCCAGTAGTTCCAGAAAGGGGGGGTCCAATGGCTACACCTTC. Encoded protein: CASSSRKGGSNGYTF.